This entry describes one T cell receptor beta chain. The target antigen is unknown. V lost 1 base, J lost 1 base, and 11 bases lay in between. The germline CDR1 and CDR2 sequences are SGHDT and YYEEEE. The CDR3 contains 15 residues. The sample comes from a study of Tregs in tolerant kidney transplant recipients. Study information: Recipients received nonmyeloablative bone marrow transplants from related graft donors, with transient mixed chimerism.

Notes on the study in general: Validation in larger populations is needed because few patients were studied.

The table came from immunoSEQ multiplex PCR; TCRdb's copy has only in-frame clones and leaves some out. Among 90,000 to 130,000 clones listed, 90% were seen once. This sample comprised CD4+ T cells from blood, obtained before the transplant. V and J are TRBV5-6 and TRBJ2-5; a weak D match, TRBD2 (6 bases). The clonotype comes from a human donor who received a combined kidney and bone marrow transplant. The DNA for the CDR3 is TGTGCCAGCAGCTTGCCTAGCGCCTCCCAAGAGACCCAGTACTTC. It encodes CASSLPSASQETQYF. Together with reference TRBV5-6 and TRBJ2-5, the CDR3 gives the full variable domain: DAGVTQSPTHLIKTRGQQVTLRCSPKSGHDTVSWYQQALGQGPQFIFQYYEEEERQRGNFPDRFSGHQFPNYSSELNVNALLLGDSALYLCASSLPSASQETQYFGPGTRLLVL.